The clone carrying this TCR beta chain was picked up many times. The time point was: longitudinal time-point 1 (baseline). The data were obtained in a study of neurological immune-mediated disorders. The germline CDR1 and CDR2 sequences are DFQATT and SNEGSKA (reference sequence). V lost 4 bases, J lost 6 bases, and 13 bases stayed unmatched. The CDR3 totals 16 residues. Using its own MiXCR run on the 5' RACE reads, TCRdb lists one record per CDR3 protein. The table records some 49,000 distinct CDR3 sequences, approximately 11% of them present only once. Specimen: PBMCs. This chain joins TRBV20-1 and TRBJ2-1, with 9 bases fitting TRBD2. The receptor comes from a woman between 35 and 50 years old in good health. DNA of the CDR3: TGCAGTGCTATTTACCCCTTAGCGGGGGCATCCAATGAGCAGTTCTTC. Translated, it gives CSAIYPLAGASNEQFF.